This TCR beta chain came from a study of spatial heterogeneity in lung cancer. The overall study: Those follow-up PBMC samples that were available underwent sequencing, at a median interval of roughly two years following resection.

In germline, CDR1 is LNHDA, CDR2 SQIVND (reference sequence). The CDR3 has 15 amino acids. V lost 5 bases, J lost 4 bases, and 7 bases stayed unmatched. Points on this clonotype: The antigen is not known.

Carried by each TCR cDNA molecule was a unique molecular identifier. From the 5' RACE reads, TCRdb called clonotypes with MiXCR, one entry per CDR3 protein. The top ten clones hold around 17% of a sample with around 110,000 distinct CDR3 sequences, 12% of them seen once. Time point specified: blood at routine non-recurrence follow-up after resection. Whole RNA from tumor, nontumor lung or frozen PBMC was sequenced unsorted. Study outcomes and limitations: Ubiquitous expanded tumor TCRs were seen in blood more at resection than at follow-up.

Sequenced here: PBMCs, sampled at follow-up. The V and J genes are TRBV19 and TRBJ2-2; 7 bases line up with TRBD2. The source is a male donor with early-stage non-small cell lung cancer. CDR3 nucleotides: TGTGCCAGTAGTGGCGGGGGAAGTGGCACCGGGGAGCTGTTTTTT. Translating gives CASSGGGSGTGELFF.